What follows are 27 T cell receptor beta chains derived from one specimen sequenced in a study of cytomegalovirus exposure and HLA in healthy donors. A multiplex PCR was run with 60 Vbeta primers and 13 Jbeta primers. Sequencing used immunoSEQ multiplex PCR; TCRdb keeps in-frame clones, though not all of them. The sample holds 90,000 or so clones, 82% seen once. Sequenced sample: PBMCs. The receptors stem from a man younger than 40 in good health and CMV-seropositive.

The chain carries TRBV30 and TRBJ1-2, with TRBD1 identical over 8 bases. V lost 0 bases and J lost 6; bases outside the gene matches: 15. The CDR3 extends over 17 amino acids. Germline CDR1 is GTSNPN and CDR2 is SVGIG (reference sequence). The CDR3 region has the DNA TGTGCCTGGAGTGTAGCCAGCAGGGGGCGCAACGTGAATGGCTACACCTTC. Its protein is CAWSVASRGRNVNGYTF.

This rearrangement joins TRBV2 to TRBJ2-1, with TRBD2 matching 11 bases. V was clipped by 4 bases and J by 3 bases; unmatched bases: 2. Germline CDR1 is SNHLY and CDR2 is FYNNEI. The CDR3 consists of 15 residues. This CDR3 is CASSGLAGGYNEQFF. DNA for the CDR3: TGTGCCAGCAGTGGTCTAGCGGGAGGCTACAATGAGCAGTTCTTC.

As for this clone: A read error may account for a junction end that differs from germline. The genes are TRBV7-9 and TRBJ2-1; 13 nucleotides agree with TRBD2. Germline V gives CDR1 SEHNR, CDR2 FQNEAQ (reference sequence). The CDR3 contains 19 residues. The CDR3 nucleotides read TGTTCCAGCAGCCCCTCCGCTGGCGGAACTAGCGGGAGGGGGAATGAGCAGTTCTTC. Amino acid sequence: CSSSPSAGGTSGRGNEQFF.

V gene TRBV19 combines with J gene TRBJ1-5; TRBD1 might be the D (6 bases). The V end was cut by 3 bases, the J end by 6 bases, with 12 bases between. Germline-derived CDR1 and CDR2 are LNHDA and SQIVND (reference sequence). The CDR3 runs 14 residues. Here the CDR3 reads CASSIGGGGQPQHF. The CDR3 coding sequence is TGTGCCAGTAGTATTGGGGGCGGCGGTCAGCCCCAGCATTTT.

The chain employs TRBV19 and TRBJ2-2, with 11 bases matching TRBD2. The CDR3 consists of 18 residues. V shed 7 bases, J shed 3 bases, and the junction held 13 bases outside the gene matches. In germline, CDR1 is LNHDA, CDR2 SQIVND (reference sequence). Here the CDR3 reads CASKWLAGGKSDTGELFF. In DNA, the CDR3 is TGTGCCAGTAAGTGGCTAGCGGGAGGAAAATCGGACACCGGGGAGCTGTTTTTT. Combining the CDR3 with reference TRBV19 and TRBJ2-2 gives the whole variable domain DGGITQSPKYLFRKEGQNVTLSCEQNLNHDAMYWYRQDPGQGLRLIYYSQIVNDFQKGDIAEGYSVSREKKESFPLTVTSAQKNPTAFYLCASKWLAGGKSDTGELFFGEGSRLTVL.

This clone was seen just once. The V and J genes are TRBV4-3 and TRBJ2-7; TRBD2 matches 7 bases. CDR3 length equals 16 residues. Unmatched junction bases numbered 15, after V lost 4 bases and J lost 6 bases. Germline CDR1 is LGHNA and CDR2 is YSLEER. CDR3 amino acids: CASSRERLRGRGEQYF. CDR3 nucleotides: TGCGCCAGCAGCCGAGAGAGGCTTCGGGGGAGGGGCGAGCAGTACTTC.

The rearrangement joins TRBV7-9 to TRBJ2-1, with TRBD2 matching over 10 bases. The CDR3 has 15 residues. Trimming took 5 bases from V and 5 from J; bases not matched to a gene: 6. Germline CDR1 and CDR2: SEHNR and FQNEAQ (reference sequence). CDR3 nucleotide sequence: TGTGCCAGCAGCACAGCTAGCGGGAGCCACAATGAGCAGTTCTTC. It is translated as CASSTASGSHNEQFF.

This sequence joins TRBV28 and TRBJ2-3; possibly TRBD2 for D (6 bases). The CDR3 runs to 16 residues. Looked up from germline, CDR1 is MDHEN and CDR2 is SYDVKM. V lost 6 bases and J 3 bases, leaving 19 bases between the germline ends. The CDR3 nucleotides read TGTGCCAGCAGCCCCCCGGGGCTAGCGCCTACAGATACGCAGTATTTT. Encoded protein: CASSPPGLAPTDTQYF.

The count of this clone is one. The gene calls are TRBV2 and TRBJ1-4; D is perhaps TRBD1 (6 bases). The germline CDR1 and CDR2 sequences are SNHLY and FYNNEI. V lost 8 bases, J lost 3 bases, and 13 bases lay in between. This CDR3 is built from 14 residues. The CDR3 nucleotides read TGTGCCAGCGGGAGGGGGACGGCTAATGAAAAACTGTTTTTT. It is translated as CASGRGTANEKLFF. Filled out from reference TRBV2 and TRBJ1-4, the complete variable domain reads EPEVTQTPSHQVTQMGQEVILRCVPISNHLYFYWYRQILGQKVEFLVSFYNNEISEKSEIFDDQFSVERPDGSNFTLKIRSTKLEDSAMYFCASGRGTANEKLFFGSGTQLSVL.

In its sample, this clone was seen once. The chain carries TRBV18 and TRBJ1-5, with D hard to call. V lost 2 bases and J lost 0, with 8 bases in between. Germline V gene data show CDR1 as KGHSH and CDR2 as LQKENI. This CDR3 is built from 15 residues. The CDR3 is CASSPSQYSNQPQHF. In DNA form, the CDR3 reads TGTGCCAGCTCACCATCCCAGTATAGCAATCAGCCCCAGCATTTT.

The chain links TRBV5-4 to TRBJ2-3; 8 bases map to TRBD1. V dropped 3 bases and J dropped 6; count of bases not matched to a gene: 12. Germline V gene data show CDR1 as SGHNT and CDR2 as YYREEE (reference sequence). CDR3 length: 16 amino acids. CDR3 sequence (DNA): TGTGCCAGCAGCTCTCTTCTTGGGACAGGATCCGATACGCAGTATTTT. Translating gives CASSSLLGTGSDTQYF.

A single count supports this clone. The chain is built from TRBV29-1 and TRBJ2-1; 8 bases map to TRBD1. The CDR3 is made up of 14 amino acids. Germline CDR1 and CDR2: SQVTM and ANQGSEA. Unmatched junction bases numbered 11, after V lost 6 bases and J lost 7 bases. CDR3 coding DNA: TGCAGCGTAGATCAGGGGGCCAGGATAAATGAGCAGTTCTTC. Encoded protein: CSVDQGARINEQFF.

This sequence joins TRBV6-1 and TRBJ2-7; D is unclear. The CDR3 length is 14 residues. The ends were cut back, 2 bases at V and 0 bases at J, with 8 bases in the middle. Germline V lookup: CDR1 MNHNS, CDR2 SASEGT. This CDR3 reads CASSESQRSYEQYF. The DNA of the CDR3 is TGTGCCAGCAGTGAATCCCAGCGCTCCTACGAGCAGTACTTC.

V usage is TRBV27 and J usage is TRBJ1-4; 8 bases map to TRBD1. CDR3 length equals 14 residues. Per germline, CDR1 MNHEY and CDR2 SMNVEV (reference sequence). V was clipped by 0 bases and J by 8 bases; unmatched bases: 2. The CDR3 loop reads CASSLSTGAEKLFF. Written as DNA, the CDR3 is TGTGCCAGCAGTTTATCGACAGGGGCGGAAAAACTGTTTTTT.

The chain employs TRBV18 and TRBJ2-4; TRBD2 might be the D (5 bases). Germline V gives CDR1 KGHSH, CDR2 LQKENI. Deletions cut 3 bases from V and 0 bases from J, with 12 bases between. The CDR3 sequence is 16 residues long. The CDR3 loop reads CASSPANGGAKNIQYF. CDR3 DNA: TGTGCCAGCTCACCTGCCAATGGAGGAGCCAAAAACATTCAGTACTTC.

This chain joins TRBV25-1 and TRBJ2-1, with 10 bases aligning to TRBD2. The germline V gene encodes CDR1 MGHDK and CDR2 SYGVNS. The CDR3 length is 15 residues. V was clipped by 8 bases and J by 7 bases; unmatched bases: 11. Here the CDR3 reads CASSFRTSGRNEQFF. The CDR3 nucleotides read TGTGCCAGCTCTTTCCGGACTAGCGGACGGAATGAGCAGTTCTTC.

V usage is TRBV4-1 and J usage is TRBJ2-3; the match to TRBD2 covers 8 bases. The V segment lost 0 bases and the J segment 4 bases; nucleotides outside the gene matches: 3. Germline loops: CDR1 MGHRA, CDR2 YSYEKL. This CDR3 is 15 amino acids long. CDR3: CASSQEVAGPDTQYF. CDR3 DNA sequence: TGCGCCAGCAGCCAAGAGGTAGCGGGACCAGATACGCAGTATTTT.

The chain carries TRBV14 and TRBJ2-1; 9 positions match TRBD2. Germline V gene sequence: CDR1 SGHDN, CDR2 FVKESK. The CDR3 is 15 amino acids. V trimming: 6 bases; J trimming: 15 bases; junction bases outside the gene matches: 18. Here the CDR3 DNA reads TGTGCCAGCAGGGACAGCGCGGGAGGGCCTGGGATCTCGTTCTTC. Translated, it gives CASRDSAGGPGISFF.

The rearrangement joins TRBV5-1 to TRBJ2-7, with D possibly matching TRBD2 (6 bases). The CDR3 has 13 amino acids. Trimming took 2 bases from V and 6 from J, leaving 12 bases between them. From germline, CDR1 is SGHRS and CDR2 YFSETQ. DNA for the CDR3: TGCGCCAGCAGCTTCGGAGGGTCGGGCGAGCAGTACTTC. Encoded protein: CASSFGGSGEQYF.

This chain joins TRBV4-1 and TRBJ2-6, with 11 bases identical to TRBD1. The V gene end was trimmed by 4 bases and the J gene end by 2 bases; junction bases not matched to a gene: 4. Germline assignment: CDR1 MGHRA and CDR2 YSYEKL. The CDR3 covers 17 residues. The CDR3 protein is CASSLGQGAPGANVLTF. CDR3 nucleotide sequence: TGCGCCAGCAGCCTAGGACAGGGGGCGCCTGGGGCCAACGTCCTGACTTTC.

J is TRBJ2-2 and V is TRBV30; D perhaps matches TRBD2 (5 bases). Germline lookup yields CDR1 GTSNPN and CDR2 SVGIG (reference sequence). Trimming pared 3 bases from V and 0 bases from J, leaving 8 bases between. The CDR3 consists of 14 residues. In DNA, the CDR3 is TGTGCCTGGAGGGCTAGCCCGAACACCGGGGAGCTGTTTTTT. Residues: CAWRASPNTGELFF.

The chain joins TRBV5-1 to TRBJ2-3; 7 bases line up with TRBD2. V was clipped by 0 bases and J by 5 bases; unmatched bases: 3. Germline lookup yields CDR1 SGHRS and CDR2 YFSETQ. This CDR3 is 14 amino acids long. The CDR3 protein is CASSLGGEGDTQYF. The CDR3 nucleotides read TGCGCCAGCAGCTTGGGCGGGGAGGGAGATACGCAGTATTTT.

A single count supports this clone. The J gene is TRBJ2-7, the V gene TRBV5-4; 7 bases are shared with TRBD1. This CDR3 is 14 amino acids long. From germline, CDR1 is SGHNT and CDR2 YYREEE (reference sequence). V trimming: 3 bases; J trimming: 5 bases; junction bases outside the gene matches: 8. The CDR3 region is CASSSRTQGNEQYF. CDR3 DNA: TGTGCCAGCAGCTCCCGGACACAGGGGAACGAGCAGTACTTC.

The chain employs TRBV4-1 and TRBJ1-1; weak D call: TRBD1 (5 bases). V lost 3 bases, J lost 1 base, and 15 bases lay in between. Per germline, CDR1 MGHRA and CDR2 YSYEKL. The CDR3 has 16 amino acids. Written as DNA, the CDR3 is TGCGCCAGCAGCCAGGACGTTACAGGTCCGAACACTGAAGCTTTCTTT. Protein: CASSQDVTGPNTEAFF.

The chain combines TRBV27 with TRBJ2-3; no firm D call. The CDR3 runs 13 residues. V was clipped by 5 bases and J by 8 bases, with 14 bases between them. Germline values: CDR1 MNHEY, CDR2 SMNVEV (reference sequence). The CDR3 coding sequence is TGTGCCAGCAGTCCAGTGACAACTGGTACGCAGTATTTT. Translation gives CASSPVTTGTQYF.

The V and J genes are TRBV27 and TRBJ2-5; TRBD1 aligns across 10 bases. The end of the DNA aligns better with TRBJ2-7, so the J call may be wrong. The CDR3 is 15 residues long. CDR1 MNHEY and CDR2 SMNVEV come from the germline V gene (reference sequence). The chain's CDR3 is CASSLPGTGVYEQYF. The CDR3 DNA reads TGTGCCAGCAGTCTCCCCGGGACAGGGGTCTACGAGCAGTACTTC.

The chain couples TRBV5-1 to TRBJ2-5; the match to TRBD1 covers 8 bases. The J segment lost 1 base and the V segment lost 5 bases, leaving 4 bases of the junction unmatched. The CDR3 has 14 amino acids. Germline lookup yields CDR1 SGHRS and CDR2 YFSETQ. The CDR3 region has the DNA TGCGCCAGCAGTTTTGGACAGGGCCAAGAGACCCAGTACTTC. This codes for CASSFGQGQETQYF.